This is a list of T cell receptor beta chains from one sample in a study of T cell responses to AZD1222 COVID-19 vaccine. Produced via immunoSEQ multiplex PCR; TCRdb's table is partial and in-frame only. Here the sample spans about 180,000 clones, under 95% being singletons. Specimen: peripheral blood, collected 28 days after the second AZD1222 dose. These receptors were taken from an adult who received the AZD1222 COVID-19 vaccine. The CDR3 runs from the conserved cysteine through the conserved F or W. The D gene is left open where the match is weak. Size is stated for part of the rows, as once, few or many counts, or as a class when the clone is expanded.

>NA|TRBV9|NA|TRBJ1-4
TGTGCCAGCAGCGTAGGTGTGGCAACTAATGAAAAACTGTTTTTT
CASSVGVATNEKLFF
>NA|TRBV7-9|NA|TRBJ1-1
TGTGCCAGCAGCTTGACCGGGCGCTACACTGAAGCTTTCTTT
CASSLTGRYTEAFF
>NA|TRBV12-3/TRBV12-4|NA|TRBJ1-1
TGTGCCAGCAGGAAGAACCGGGACGCGGTGGCTTTCTTT
CASRKNRDAVAFF
>NA|TRBV29-1|TRBD2|TRBJ2-2
TGCAGCGTTGAGGGGTCTAGCGGGAGGGGCACCGGGGAGCTGTTTTTT
CSVEGSSGRGTGELFF
>NA|TRBV9|TRBD2|TRBJ2-6
TGTGCCAGCTCACTAGGGGAGGGGAGCGGGGCCAACGTCCTGACTTTC
CASSLGEGSGANVLTF
>NA|TRBV7-8|NA|TRBJ1-1
TGTGCCAGCAGCCACGGGCTTTCCTCCGGGGCTTTCTTT
CASSHGLSSGAFF
>few|TRBV4-3|TRBD1|TRBJ2-3
TGCGCCAGCAGCCAAGATCAACAGGGGTCAGATACGCAGTATTTT
CASSQDQQGSDTQYF
>once|TRBV7-2|NA|TRBJ1-1
TGTGCCAGCAGCTTAGCGGGGCAGGCGGGTGAAGCTTTCTTT
CASSLAGQAGEAFF
>NA|TRBV6-6|TRBD2|TRBJ2-1
TGTGCCAGCAGCCCCGCCCCCGGGAGGGAAGGGTTCTTC
CASSPAPGREGFF
>NA|TRBV28|NA|TRBJ2-1
TGTGCCAGCAGTTATTCGCTTTATGAGCAGTTCTTC
CASSYSLYEQFF
>NA|TRBV2|NA|TRBJ2-7
TGTGCCAGCAGATTTCAGGGGGGGACCTACGAGCAGTACTTC
CASRFQGGTYEQYF
>NA|TRBV7-6|NA|TRBJ1-4
TGTGCCAGCAGCTTAACTCTACAGTCAACTAATGAAAAACTGTTTTTT
CASSLTLQSTNEKLFF
>NA|TRBV7-8|TRBD1|TRBJ2-3
TGTGCCAGCAGCTTGAACAGGGGGACAGATACGCAGTATTTT
CASSLNRGTDTQYF
>NA|TRBV4-3|TRBD2|TRBJ2-5
TGCGCCAGCAGCCAAGAAAGGGCAGCGGGGCGAGAGACCCAGTACTTC
CASSQERAAGRETQYF
>NA|TRBV19|TRBD1|TRBJ1-6
TGTGCCAGTAGTCCCACCGACAGGGGACAATCACCCCTCCACTTT
CASSPTDRGQSPLHF
>NA|TRBV6-5|NA|TRBJ2-1
TGTGCCAGCAAGAAGGGTACCGACTACAATGAGCAGTTCTTC
CASKKGTDYNEQFF
>NA|TRBV11-2|NA|TRBJ2-5
TGTGCCAGCAGCTTCAGGGAGACCCAGTACTTC
CASSFRETQYF
>NA|TRBV3-1/TRBV3-2|TRBD1|TRBJ1-1
TGTGCCAGCAGCAACAACAGGGGTATGAACACTGAAGCTTTCTTT
CASSNNRGMNTEAFF
>NA|TRBV9|TRBD1|TRBJ1-2
TGTGCCAGCAGCGTAGGTAGGGACAGGGGGGCTAGTAGTGGCTACACCTTC
CASSVGRDRGASSGYTF
>NA|TRBV28|NA|TRBJ1-5
TGTGCCAGCAGTAAGGGACAAATAAATCAGCCCCAGCATTTT
CASSKGQINQPQHF
>NA|TRBV4-1|NA|TRBJ2-7
TGCGCCAGCAGCCAAGTTTTGCGGTCTCTCGCGTACGAGCAGTACTTC
CASSQVLRSLAYEQYF
>NA|TRBV6-5|NA|TRBJ1-1
TGTGCCAGCAGTCAAAATGGAATCACTGAAGCTTTCTTT
CASSQNGITEAFF
>once|TRBV7-6|TRBD1|TRBJ1-5
TGTGCCAGCAGCTTAGGGCAGGGGGCCGGGCAGCCCCAGCATTTT
CASSLGQGAGQPQHF
>NA|TRBV3-1/TRBV3-2|NA|TRBJ2-1
TGTGCCAGCAGCCAAGATCAGTCGGAGACCCACAATGAGCAGTTCTTC
CASSQDQSETHNEQFF
>once|TRBV27|NA|TRBJ1-2
TGTGCCAGCAGCCCCACCAGGTCTGACGGCTACACCTTC
CASSPTRSDGYTF
>once|TRBV28|TRBD1|TRBJ2-5
TGTGCCAGCAGCCTCGAGACAGGGGTTTGGGAGACCCAGTACTTC
CASSLETGVWETQYF
>NA|TRBV5-8|NA|TRBJ2-3
TGTGCCAGCAGCCCAAGGACTGAAACTACTAGCACAGATACGCAGTATTTT
CASSPRTETTSTDTQYF
>NA|TRBV5-1|TRBD2|TRBJ2-3
TGCGCCAGCAGCCCAATCCTAGCGGGGACGGCGGATACGCAGTATTTT
CASSPILAGTADTQYF
>NA|TRBV5-1|NA|TRBJ2-1
TGCGCCAGCAGCTTTCAGAGCTCCTACAATGAGCAGTTCTTC
CASSFQSSYNEQFF
>NA|TRBV9|TRBD2|TRBJ2-1
TGTGCCAGCAGCGTAGGAGGACTAGCTGTCAATGAGCAGTTCTTC
CASSVGGLAVNEQFF
>NA|TRBV7-2|NA|TRBJ1-5
TGTGCCAGCAGCTTAGTAGGGGTCCAGCCCCAGCATTTT
CASSLVGVQPQHF
>NA|TRBV6-2/TRBV6-3|TRBD2|TRBJ2-2
TGTGCCAGCAGTTACTCGGGACTAGCCGGAGGCGGGGAGCTGTTTTTT
CASSYSGLAGGGELFF
>NA|TRBV6-2/TRBV6-3|NA|TRBJ2-7
TGTGCCAGCAGTTACTTAGGTTCCTACGAGCAGTACTTC
CASSYLGSYEQYF
>few|TRBV25-1|NA|TRBJ1-3
TGTGCCAGCAGTGAAGGGGGAGCCTCTGGAAACACCATATATTTT
CASSEGGASGNTIYF
>NA|TRBV5-5|TRBD1|TRBJ1-2
TGTGCCAGCAGCTTGGGGACAGGGGTCTATGGCTACACCTTC
CASSLGTGVYGYTF
>NA|TRBV4-1|NA|TRBJ2-2
TGCGCCAGCAGCCAAGGTAGAGGGGCTTCCACCGGGGAGCTGTTTTTT
CASSQGRGASTGELFF
>NA|TRBV5-4|NA|TRBJ1-4
TGTGCCAGCAGCTTGGCGCCTCTTCCCGGAAAACTGTTTTTT
CASSLAPLPGKLFF
>NA|TRBV23-1|NA|TRBJ2-7
TGCGCCAGCAGTCAATGGACAGAGTTATTGGGTAAGGGGCAGTACTTC
CASSQWTELLGKGQYF
>NA|TRBV5-4|TRBD1|TRBJ1-1
TGTGCCAGCAGCTTTAGTAGGGCAGGGGGCAGGACTGAAGCTTTCTTT
CASSFSRAGGRTEAFF
>NA|TRBV6-2/TRBV6-3|TRBD1|TRBJ1-2
TGTGCCAGCAGCCGGGACAGGGCCCAGAATGGCTACACCTTC
CASSRDRAQNGYTF
>NA|TRBV7-2|TRBD1|TRBJ2-5
TGTGCCAGCAGCTCCCGGGACAGGGTGGTCCAAGAGACCCAGTACTTC
CASSSRDRVVQETQYF
>NA|TRBV4-1|TRBD1|TRBJ1-2
TGCGCCAGCAGCCAACTACTCATACAGGGGGCAAGCTATGGCTACACCTTC
CASSQLLIQGASYGYTF
>NA|TRBV14|NA|TRBJ2-7
TGTGCCAGCAGCCGAGGAAGCGACTCCTACGAGCAGTACTTC
CASSRGSDSYEQYF
>NA|TRBV2|NA|TRBJ2-5
TGTGCCAGCTCAAAGGATATCCAAGAGACCCAGTACTTC
CASSKDIQETQYF
>NA|TRBV9|NA|TRBJ2-2
TGTGCCAGCAGCGTAGAGGGAATCCCCATATCCGGGGAGCTGTTTTTT
CASSVEGIPISGELFF
>NA|TRBV24-1|NA|TRBJ1-5
TGTGCCACCAGTGATTCCAGGACGCTTCAGCCCCAGCATTTT
CATSDSRTLQPQHF